The next 27 T cell receptor beta chains were all read from a single sample in a study of blood T cells in healthy people across ages. A J-beta primer mix and a sample-barcoded 5' primer were used in a second PCR of about 7 to 12 cycles. MiXCR was run by TCRdb on the 5' RACE reads, yielding one entry per CDR3 protein. The sample consists of roughly 800,000 distinct CDR3 sequences, 58% of them appearing once. Sequenced: blood. These receptors were taken from a man aged 25-45 years in good health.

This chain links TRBV27 with TRBJ2-7; TRBD2 aligns across 8 bases. Germline V gene data show CDR1 as MNHEY and CDR2 as SMNVEV (reference sequence). The V segment lost 3 bases and the J segment 0 bases; nucleotides outside the gene matches: 7. The CDR3 has 16 residues. CDR3 region: CASSLPSGFSSYEQYF. CDR3 in DNA: TGTGCCAGCAGTTTGCCTAGCGGGTTCAGCTCCTACGAGCAGTACTTC.

This rearrangement joins TRBV20-1 to TRBJ2-5; 10 bases are shared with TRBD1. The DNA end favors TRBJ2-7, so the J call may be wrong. The CDR3 consists of 15 residues. The germline V gene encodes CDR1 DFQATT and CDR2 SNEGSKA (reference sequence). The CDR3 nucleotides read TGCAGTGCTAGCCCTCTCCGGGGACAGGGGTACGAGCAGTACTTC. Its translation: CSASPLRGQGYEQYF.

The chain joins TRBV20-1 to TRBJ2-3; D possibly corresponds to TRBD2 (7 bases). V was pared by 6 bases and J by 2 bases, with 18 bases between. The CDR3 spans 15 residues. Germline loops: CDR1 DFQATT, CDR2 SNEGSKA (reference sequence). CDR3 loop: CSANAGATHTDTQYF. The CDR3 DNA reads TGCAGTGCAAACGCGGGGGCGACTCACACAGATACGCAGTATTTT.

V and J are TRBV20-1 and TRBJ2-2; the D gene is possibly TRBD1 (6 bases). V dropped 6 bases and J dropped 5 bases, with 13 bases sitting between them. The CDR3 covers 13 residues. CDR1 and CDR2 (germline): DFQATT, SNEGSKA (reference sequence). The CDR3 DNA reads as TGCAGTGCCAAACAAACAGGGACCGGGGAGCTGTTTTTT. Translation gives CSAKQTGTGELFF.

The V gene is TRBV5-5, the J gene TRBJ2-7; the D gene is possibly TRBD1 (5 bases). With 0 bases removed from V and 4 bases from J, the gap between germline ends came to 11 bases. CDR3 length equals 14 residues. Germline CDR1 reads SGHKS; CDR2 reads YYEKEE (reference sequence). CDR3 coding DNA: TGTGCCAGCAGCTTGGGCAGGGTGCAGTACGAGCAGTACTTC. This encodes CASSLGRVQYEQYF.

This clonotype was seen only a few times. The rearrangement uses TRBV18 and TRBJ2-7, with D possibly being TRBD1 (5 bases). Between the trimmed V and J ends, which lost 6 bases and 0 bases, there was a span of 12 bases. The CDR3 spans 14 residues. Germline values: CDR1 KGHSH, CDR2 LQKENI. CDR3 protein: CASSHDSYSYEQYF. The DNA of the CDR3 is TGTGCCAGCTCCCACGACAGTTACTCCTACGAGCAGTACTTC.

The rearrangement links TRBV7-2 to TRBJ2-7, with 8 bases aligning to TRBD2. This CDR3 region has 15 residues. Trimming removed 3 bases from V and 3 bases from J; junction bases left unmatched: 7. Germline loops: CDR1 SGHTA, CDR2 FQGNSA. The CDR3 sequence is CASSFGTSGNYEQYF. The CDR3 nucleotides read TGTGCCAGCAGCTTCGGGACTAGTGGAAACTACGAGCAGTACTTC.

J is TRBJ2-1 and V is TRBV28, with D uncertain. The DNA matches TRBJ2-7 better at its end, which makes the J call doubtful. This CDR3 region has 16 residues. Looked up from germline, CDR1 is MDHEN and CDR2 is SYDVKM. The CDR3 reads CASRPLARAYDGEQYF. The CDR3 DNA reads as TGTGCCAGCCGACCTTTGGCCCGGGCGTATGATGGGGAGCAGTACTTC.

This clonotype was observed a few times. The chain carries TRBV20-1 and TRBJ2-5, with 11 nucleotides matching TRBD2. Per germline, CDR1 DFQATT and CDR2 SNEGSKA (reference sequence). Trimming took 5 bases from V and 2 from J; bases not matched to a gene: 7. The CDR3 runs 15 residues. The CDR3 reads CSADMTSGIQETQYF. CDR3 DNA sequence: TGCAGTGCTGACATGACTAGCGGGATTCAAGAGACCCAGTACTTC.

This clonotype was counted a few times. The V call is TRBV7-9, the J call TRBJ1-2; D remains ambiguous. The CDR3 runs 11 residues. The ends were cut back, 0 bases at V and 7 bases at J, with 3 bases in the middle. Germline values: CDR1 SEHNR, CDR2 FQNEAQ (reference sequence). CDR3 in amino acids: CASSLAAGYTF. The DNA of the CDR3 is TGTGCCAGCAGCTTAGCGGCTGGCTACACCTTC.

The V gene is TRBV30, the J gene TRBJ2-6; TRBD1 is a possible D gene (5 bases). The CDR3 spans 15 residues. V lost 0 bases, J lost 2 bases, and 8 bases lay in between. Per germline, CDR1 GTSNPN and CDR2 SVGIG (reference sequence). The CDR3 here is CAWSVVRAGANVLTF. CDR3 nucleotides: TGTGCCTGGAGTGTGGTCAGGGCTGGGGCCAACGTCCTGACTTTC.

This sequence joins TRBV28 and TRBJ1-1; no clear D gene. The CDR3 is 13 residues long. CDR1 and CDR2 (germline): MDHEN, SYDVKM. V was trimmed by 3 bases and J by 1 base, leaving 6 bases between them. CDR3 in amino acids: CASSLRPNTEAFF. DNA of the CDR3: TGTGCCAGCAGTTTGCGGCCGAACACTGAAGCTTTCTTT.

The gene calls are TRBV20-1 and TRBJ2-1, with D possibly called TRBD1 or TRBD2 (5 bases each). V shed 3 bases and J shed 10 bases, with 19 bases lying between them. CDR3 length equals 14 residues. Germline CDR1 and CDR2: DFQATT and SNEGSKA (reference sequence). CDR3 nucleotide sequence: TGCAGTGCTAGGTTGCCGTGGGACCGCCAGGAGCAGTTCTTC. It translates to CSARLPWDRQEQFF.

J is TRBJ1-2 and V is TRBV29-1; maybe TRBD1 (6 bases). CDR1 SQVTM and CDR2 ANQGSEA come from the germline V gene. The germline V and J ends were trimmed by 4 bases and 8 bases, with 14 bases remaining between them. CDR3 size: 12 residues. CDR3 in amino acids: CSVAGQGQGYTF. In DNA, the CDR3 is TGCAGCGTTGCTGGGCAGGGGCAAGGCTACACCTTC. The full variable domain, in which reference TRBV29-1 and TRBJ1-2 provide the parts outside the CDR3, is SAVISQKPSRDICQRGTSLTIQCQVDSQVTMMFWYRQQPGQSLTLIATANQGSEATYESGFVIDKFPISRPNLTFSTLTVSNMSPEDSSIYLCSVAGQGQGYTFGSGTRLTVV.

J is TRBJ1-1 and V is TRBV6-5; TRBD1 agrees at 8 bases. Per the germline V gene, CDR1 is MNHEY and CDR2 is SVGAGI. This CDR3 is 13 amino acids long. Trimming took 5 bases from V and 6 from J; bases not matched to a gene: 5. CDR3 in DNA: TGTGCCAGCAGTCCAGGGGGCTGGTCTGAAGCTTTCTTT. Its translation is CASSPGGWSEAFF.

The chain combines TRBV15 with TRBJ1-2; possibly TRBD1 for D (6 bases). The V and J ends lost 5 bases and 3 bases respectively, with 10 bases between them. This CDR3 contains 13 residues. Per germline, CDR1 LNHNV and CDR2 YYDKDF (reference sequence). The CDR3 sequence is CATSPHRDYGYTF. CDR3 bases: TGTGCCACCAGCCCACACAGGGACTATGGCTACACCTTC.

The chain joins TRBV7-9 to TRBJ2-1; D perhaps matches TRBD2 (5 bases). CDR3 size: 14 residues. The germline CDR1 and CDR2 sequences are SEHNR and FQNEAQ (reference sequence). The V end was cut by 7 bases, the J end by 2 bases, with 12 bases between. CDR3 DNA: TGTGCCAGCAACGTGGGAGCAGCCTACAATGAGCAGTTCTTC. This gives the protein CASNVGAAYNEQFF.

The rearrangement joins TRBV6-1 to TRBJ2-6; D perhaps matches TRBD2 (6 bases). This CDR3 has 17 amino acids. Germline CDR1 MNHNS, CDR2 SASEGT. The V end was cut by 7 bases, the J end by 2 bases, with 18 bases between. CDR3 amino acids: CASTRAGPGPGANVLTF. In DNA form, the CDR3 reads TGTGCCAGCACACGTGCGGGGCCGGGCCCTGGGGCCAACGTCCTGACTTTC.

This clonotype showed up just once. The V gene is TRBV20-1, the J gene TRBJ1-5; 7 nucleotides agree with TRBD1. This CDR3 comprises 15 residues. Trimming at V came to 5 bases and at J to 1 base, leaving 8 bases not matched to a gene. Germline V gives CDR1 DFQATT, CDR2 SNEGSKA (reference sequence). The CDR3 sequence is CSAQTGVRSNQPQHF. The CDR3 DNA reads as TGCAGTGCTCAAACAGGGGTAAGAAGCAATCAGCCCCAGCATTTT.

The chain employs TRBV4-2 and TRBJ1-4; no reliable D call. V was shortened by 1 base and J by 8 bases, with 8 bases between the two germline ends. The CDR3 has 13 residues. Per the germline V gene, CDR1 is LGHNA and CDR2 is YNFKEQ. CDR3 bases: TGTGCCAGCAGCCAAGCAGGTGCAGAAAAACTGTTTTTT. Translated: CASSQAGAEKLFF.

The rearrangement uses TRBV29-1 and TRBJ2-5; D ambiguous. There are 11 residues in the CDR3. V was trimmed by 8 bases and J by 5 bases, leaving 12 bases between them. Germline assignment: CDR1 SQVTM and CDR2 ANQGSEA. CDR3 coding DNA: TGCAGCTTGCGGTTCAGGGAGACCCAGTACTTC. Amino acid sequence: CSLRFRETQYF.

The chain joins TRBV27 to TRBJ2-4, with 7 bases lining up with TRBD2. The CDR3 contains 14 residues. CDR1 is MNHEY and CDR2 is SMNVEV in the germline V gene (reference sequence). V lost 2 bases, J lost 6 bases, and 4 bases stayed unmatched. CDR3 sequence reads: CASSLGGRGNIQYF. The CDR3 nucleotides read TGTGCCAGCAGTTTAGGCGGGAGAGGAAACATTCAGTACTTC.

V is TRBV20-1 and J is TRBJ2-1; 8 nucleotides align to TRBD2. CDR3 length equals 15 residues. CDR1 and CDR2 (germline): DFQATT, SNEGSKA (reference sequence). The junction had 9 bases not matched to a gene; V was cut back by 2 bases and J by 6 bases. The CDR3 sequence is CSARTGTRGSNEQFF. CDR3 DNA: TGCAGTGCTAGAACCGGGACTAGGGGCAGCAATGAGCAGTTCTTC.

This chain joins TRBV28 and TRBJ2-6; perhaps TRBD1 as D (6 bases). Germline loops: CDR1 MDHEN, CDR2 SYDVKM. This CDR3 contains 18 residues. Trimming removed 6 bases from V and 2 bases from J, with 20 bases in between. The CDR3 DNA is TGTGCCAGCAGGCCGGACAGCCTCCGGAATCCTGGGGCCAACGTCCTGACTTTC. It encodes CASRPDSLRNPGANVLTF.

The gene calls are TRBV7-9 and TRBJ2-7, with 8 bases lining up with TRBD2. Looked up from germline, CDR1 is SEHNR and CDR2 is FQNEAQ (reference sequence). The junction had 7 bases not matched to a gene; V was cut back by 2 bases and J by 7 bases. The CDR3 totals 14 residues. CDR3 loop: CASSLPLAGSEQYF. The CDR3 DNA is TGTGCCAGCAGCTTACCGCTAGCGGGCTCGGAGCAGTACTTC.

This clonotype has a handful of counts. This sequence joins TRBV12-3 or TRBV12-4 and TRBJ2-3; D is unclear. The CDR3 covers 14 residues. The germline V and J ends were trimmed by 6 bases and 2 bases, with 12 bases remaining between them. In DNA, the CDR3 is TGTGCCAGCAGGCTCCCTGGGAACACAGATACGCAGTATTTT. Protein product: CASRLPGNTDTQYF.

This chain uses TRBV5-1 with TRBJ2-4; TRBD1 agrees at 7 bases. This CDR3 spans 14 amino acids. In germline, CDR1 is SGHRS, CDR2 YFSETQ. V lost 5 bases and J lost 1; bases outside the gene matches: 3. The CDR3 loop is CASSSTGAKNIQYF. CDR3 nucleotides: TGCGCCAGCAGTTCGACAGGGGCCAAAAACATTCAGTACTTC.